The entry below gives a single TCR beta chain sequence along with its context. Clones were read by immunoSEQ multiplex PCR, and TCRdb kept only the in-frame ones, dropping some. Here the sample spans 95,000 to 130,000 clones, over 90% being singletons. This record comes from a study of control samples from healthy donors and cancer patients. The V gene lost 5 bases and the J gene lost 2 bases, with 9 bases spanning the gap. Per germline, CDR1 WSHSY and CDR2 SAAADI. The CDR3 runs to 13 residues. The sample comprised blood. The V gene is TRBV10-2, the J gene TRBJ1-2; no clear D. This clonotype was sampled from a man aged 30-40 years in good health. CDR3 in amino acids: CASSRTANYGYTF. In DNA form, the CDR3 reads TGCGCCAGCAGTAGAACAGCAAACTATGGCTACACCTTC.